One sample yielded the 25 T cell receptor beta chains listed below, sequenced in a study of T cells in Graves' hyperthyroidism and ophthalmopathy. Amplification of TCR beta CDR3 regions was performed using RNA transcripts as template. TCR CDR3 underwent first-round RT-PCR with the HTBI primer set. One entry per CDR3 protein results from TCRdb running MiXCR on the multiplex PCR reads. The sample has roughly 240,000 distinct CDR3 sequences, less than 20% seen once. Specimen: blood. These receptors were taken from a woman under 30 with Graves' ophthalmopathy.

In this sample, this clonotype turned up many times. The V gene is TRBV11-3, the J gene TRBJ1-2; 10 bases align to TRBD1. V dropped 5 bases and J dropped 4; count of bases not matched to a gene: 10. CDR1 and CDR2 (germline): SGHNT, YENEEA. The CDR3 is 16 residues long. The CDR3 loop is CASSPGQGKKLYGYTF. The CDR3 bases are TGTGCCAGCAGCCCGGGACAGGGGAAAAAGCTCTATGGCTACACCTTC.

Many counts were recorded for this clonotype. The chain carries TRBV12-3 or TRBV12-4 and TRBJ1-6; D call uncertain. This CDR3 is built from 13 residues. V was cut by 4 bases and J by 5 bases, with 6 bases left in between. The CDR3 loop reads CASSSGDNSPLHF. The CDR3 DNA follows: TGTGCCAGCAGTTCCGGGGATAATTCACCCCTCCACTTT.

J is TRBJ2-5 and V is TRBV19; no reliable D call. Germline lookup yields CDR1 LNHDA and CDR2 SQIVND (reference sequence). Trimming removed 5 bases from V and 1 base from J, with 8 bases in between. This CDR3 spans 13 amino acids. CDR3 region: CASSSDLQETQYF. In DNA form, the CDR3 reads TGTGCCAGTAGTTCCGACCTCCAAGAGACCCAGTACTTC.

The CDR3 protein is CASSFTSGRAGNEQFF. The CDR3, as DNA: TGTGCCAGCAGCTTTACTAGCGGGAGGGCCGGAAATGAGCAGTTCTTC. The chain has TRBV7-9 and TRBJ2-1; TRBD2 aligns across 13 bases. CDR1 SEHNR and CDR2 FQNEAQ come from the germline V gene (reference sequence). The CDR3 sequence is 16 residues long. V gave up 3 bases and J gave up 7 bases; unmatched junction bases: 6. The variable domain in full, completed from reference TRBV7-9 and TRBJ2-1, reads DTGVSQNPRHKITKRGQNVTFRCDPISEHNRLYWYRQTLGQGPEFLTYFQNEAQLEKSRLLSDRFSAERPKGSFSTLEIQRTEQGDSAMYLCASSFTSGRAGNEQFFGPGTRLTVL.

Details on this clonotype: A read error is possible here, since a much larger clone lies one base away. The chain is built from TRBV19 and TRBJ1-2; TRBD1 aligns across 7 bases. The CDR3 sequence is 14 residues long. Germline CDR1 reads LNHDA; CDR2 reads SQIVND (reference sequence). The CDR3 sequence: CASSGQAGARGYAF. The DNA of the CDR3 is TGTGCCAGTAGCGGACAGGCCGGAGCGCGGGGCTACGCCTTC.

There are a few counts of this clonotype. DNA for the CDR3: TGTGCCATCAGTGATGCAGAAAATTCACCCCTCCACTTT. It yields the protein CAISDAENSPLHF. This chain joins TRBV10-3 and TRBJ1-6; no clear D gene. Germline loops: CDR1 ENHRY, CDR2 SYGVKD. Trimming took off 3 bases at V and 7 bases at J, with 7 bases between the two ends. The CDR3 is made up of 13 amino acids.

Many counts were recorded for this clonotype. A much bigger clone sits one base away, suggesting this may be a read error. A read error is likely, as this CDR3 ends without the conserved phenylalanine or tryptophan. The rearrangement joins TRBV11-1 to TRBJ2-7, with a tentative D call TRBD1 (6 bases). V was trimmed by 5 bases and J by 4 bases, leaving 18 bases between them. This CDR3 contains 15 residues. Germline V gene data show CDR1 as SGHAT and CDR2 as FQDESV (reference sequence). The CDR3 sequence: CASSLQTGGVYEQYL. The CDR3 DNA follows: TGTGCCAGCAGCCTCCAGACAGGTGGGGTTTACGAGCAGTACCTC.

This clonotype was counted at least ten times. CDR3 coding DNA: TGTGCCAGCAGTTTGTACGGTGATCAGCCCCAGCATTTT. Its translation: CASSLYGDQPQHF. The chain recombines TRBV27 with TRBJ1-5; D is unclear. Germline V gene lookup returns CDR1 MNHEY and CDR2 SMNVEV (reference sequence). The ends were cut back, 3 bases at V and 5 bases at J, with 8 bases in the middle. CDR3 size: 13 residues.

This clonotype came up many times. The rearrangement uses TRBV10-3 and TRBJ1-1, with 9 bases that match TRBD1. V shed 5 bases, J shed 3 bases, and the junction held 1 base outside the gene matches. The CDR3 sequence is 13 residues long. The germline V gene encodes CDR1 ENHRY and CDR2 SYGVKD. DNA of the CDR3: TGTGCCATCAGTAGGACAGGGGACACTGAAGCTTTCTTT. It yields the protein CAISRTGDTEAFF.

The V gene is TRBV12-3 or TRBV12-4, the J gene TRBJ1-1; TRBD1 aligns across 7 bases. The trim removed 5 bases at V and 4 bases at J, leaving 10 bases unmatched. CDR3 length: 15 residues. In DNA, the CDR3 is TGTGCCAGCAGTGGTACCTCGACAGGGATCACTGAAGCTTTCTTT. It codes for CASSGTSTGITEAFF.

Concerning this clonotype: This may be a read error: a much more frequent sequence differs by one nucleotide. The rearrangement joins TRBV25-1 to TRBJ1-2, with D perhaps matching TRBD1 (6 bases). Germline V gene sequence: CDR1 MGHDK, CDR2 SYGVNS. V was pared by 8 bases and J by 6 bases, with 19 bases between. The CDR3 runs 14 residues. This CDR3 reads CASAPRQGSHGYTF. The DNA for the CDR3 is TGTGCCAGCGCCCCTAGGCAGGGGAGCCATGGCTACACCTTC.

This clonotype was detected only a few times. This chain joins TRBV19 and TRBJ2-7; unclear D gene. In germline, CDR1 is LNHDA, CDR2 SQIVND (reference sequence). The CDR3 sequence is 14 residues long. V was clipped by 3 bases and J by 0 bases, with 9 bases between them. The CDR3 sequence is CASSMFYSSYEQYF. The CDR3 nucleotides are TGTGCCAGTAGTATGTTCTACAGCTCCTACGAGCAGTACTTC.

This clonotype came up many times. J is TRBJ1-5 and V is TRBV10-3; a weak D match, TRBD1 (5 bases). From germline, CDR1 is ENHRY and CDR2 SYGVKD. This CDR3 region has 14 residues. V was shortened by 4 bases and J by 7 bases, with 14 bases between the two germline ends. The CDR3 DNA sequence: TGTGCCATCAGTGGTGTTGGGGGTATACAGCCCCAGCATTTT. Amino acids: CAISGVGGIQPQHF.

This rearrangement joins TRBV4-1 to TRBJ2-5, with D possibly matching TRBD2 (6 bases). The CDR3 sequence is 14 residues long. Per the germline V gene, CDR1 is MGHRA and CDR2 is YSYEKL. Between the trimmed V and J ends, which lost 1 base and 1 base, there was a span of 7 bases. The CDR3 nucleotides read TGCGCCAGCAGCCAAGGAGCGGGCCAAGAGACCCAGTACTTC. Translation: CASSQGAGQETQYF.

This clonotype was seen at least ten times. The V and J genes are TRBV6-2 or TRBV6-3 and TRBJ2-4, with 9 bases lining up with TRBD2. Germline assignment: CDR1 MNHEY and CDR2 SVGEGT. J lost 1 base, V lost 5 bases, and 6 bases had no gene match. The CDR3 is made up of 16 amino acids. CDR3 residues: CASSNSGSAAKNIQYF. The CDR3 nucleotides read TGTGCCAGCAGTAATAGCGGGAGCGCGGCCAAAAACATTCAGTACTTC.

This clonotype was counted only a few times. With a much larger clone just one base away, this may be a read error. The chain is built from TRBV12-3 or TRBV12-4 and TRBJ2-3; TRBD2 aligns across 7 bases. J lost 5 bases, V lost 6 bases, and 8 bases had no gene match. The length of the CDR3 is 14 residues. The CDR3 is CASRAGGGLDTQYF. The CDR3 DNA is TGTGCCAGCAGGGCGGGCGGGGGATTAGATACGCAGTATTTT.

This clonotype was counted many times. This chain connects TRBV5-4 to TRBJ2-3, with a tentative D call TRBD2 (5 bases). The V end was cut by 1 base, the J end by 6 bases, with 12 bases between. CDR3 length: 14 residues. The germline V gene encodes CDR1 SGHNT and CDR2 YYREEE (reference sequence). The CDR3 sequence is CASSLYQEVDTQYF. CDR3 nucleotide sequence: TGTGCCAGCAGCTTGTACCAGGAGGTGGATACGCAGTATTTT.

This clonotype was observed at least ten times. The gene calls are TRBV5-1 and TRBJ2-7; weak D call: TRBD1 (6 bases). The CDR3 spans 15 residues. The V gene lost 2 bases and the J gene lost 4 bases, with 16 bases spanning the gap. Germline values: CDR1 SGHRS, CDR2 YFSETQ. CDR3 residues: CASSFISARGYEQYF. In DNA form, the CDR3 reads TGCGCCAGCAGCTTCATTTCCGCCAGGGGTTACGAGCAGTACTTC.

V is TRBV5-4 and J is TRBJ2-1; 12 nucleotides agree with TRBD2. The germline V gene has CDR1 SGHNT and CDR2 YYREEE (reference sequence). The CDR3 is 14 residues long. Losses at the gene ends were 2 bases for V and 9 bases for J; bases not matched to a gene: 3. CDR3 nucleotide sequence: TGTGCCAGCAGCTTAGGGACTAGCGGGTTTGAGCAGTTCTTC. Amino acids: CASSLGTSGFEQFF.

This clonotype was counted ten times or more. The rearrangement uses TRBV28 and TRBJ1-2; D unclear. The CDR3 covers 13 residues. The V end lost 10 bases, the J end lost 2 bases, and 14 bases lay between the germline ends. CDR1 and CDR2 from the germline V gene are MDHEN and SYDVKM. The chain's CDR3 is CATKTSTNYGYTF. CDR3 bases: TGTGCCACCAAAACCTCGACAAACTATGGCTACACCTTC.

This clonotype has ten or more counts. This chain joins TRBV12-3 or TRBV12-4 and TRBJ1-2; D perhaps matches TRBD1 (5 bases). Trimming shortened V by 7 bases and J by 7 bases, and 25 bases separated the two germline ends. CDR3 size: 16 residues. The CDR3 region has the DNA TGTGCCAGCAACCCACCCTTTGGCCAGGGACCGAGTGGCTACACCTTC. Amino acids: CASNPPFGQGPSGYTF.

The gene calls are TRBV5-5 and TRBJ2-1, with a tentative D call TRBD2 (5 bases). V shed 2 bases and J shed 0 bases, with 9 bases lying between them. Per the germline V gene, CDR1 is SGHKS and CDR2 is YYEKEE (reference sequence). This CDR3 contains 15 residues. CDR3 sequence reads: CASSLTADSYNEQFF. The DNA for the CDR3 is TGTGCCAGCAGCTTAACAGCGGACTCCTACAATGAGCAGTTCTTC.

This clonotype was counted ten times or more. The V call is TRBV19, the J call TRBJ1-1, with D perhaps matching TRBD1 (5 bases). Germline V CDR1 and CDR2: LNHDA, SQIVND (reference sequence). V gave up 5 bases and J gave up 4 bases, with 17 bases separating them. The CDR3 is 15 amino acids. CDR3 DNA: TGTGCCAGTAGTCGGGGGAGGCAGATCGGCACTGAAGCTTTCTTT. As protein: CASSRGRQIGTEAFF.

Concerning this clonotype: In this CDR3 the conserved last residue, phenylalanine or tryptophan, is missing, so a read error is likely. Because the CDR3's place on the DNA is in doubt, the DNA is left out and the CDR3 is given as listed by TCRdb. The chain joins TRBV28 to TRBJ2-3; whether TRBD1, the table's D call, matches the DNA was not checked. CDR1 and CDR2 (germline): MDHEN, SYDVKM. The CDR3 numbers 18 amino acids, ends counted. This chain's CDR3 is CASSQIASGTGATDTQCL.

This clonotype was counted a few times. V gene TRBV6-5 combines with J gene TRBJ1-6; perhaps TRBD1 as D (5 bases). V was pared by 0 bases and J by 2 bases, with 11 bases between. The CDR3 runs 17 residues. Germline V lookup: CDR1 MNHEY, CDR2 SVGAGI. The DNA of the CDR3 is TGTGCCAGCAGTTACTCCCAGGGACCGGCCTATAATTCACCCCTCCACTTT. Translating gives CASSYSQGPAYNSPLHF.